The entry below gives a single T cell receptor beta chain sequence along with its context. The V segment lost 4 bases and the J segment 6 bases; nucleotides outside the gene matches: 15. Germline V CDR1 and CDR2: SGHAT, FQNNGV. The CDR3 totals 17 residues. How the authors handled the data: Reference gene primer amplification gave estimated nucleated cell counts. The data were produced by immunoSEQ multiplex PCR, yet TCRdb's version contains in-frame clones alone and is incomplete. D and trimming were read from the DNA, whereas the V and J calls and clone size are those reported in that table. The sample carries just under 350,000 clones, around nine tenths recorded once. The data were obtained in a study of blood T cell repertoires in COVID-19. Study context: Material from acute and convalescent COVID-19 was sourced from the United States, Italy and Spain. Nucleic acid was either cDNA or gDNA, and it came from T cells, B-cell-depleted T cells, or PBMCs.

The chain employs TRBV11-2 and TRBJ2-1, with TRBD2 matching 7 bases. The TCR was taken from a woman aged 18-29 years who had recovered from COVID-19. The material sequenced was peripheral blood. CDR3 loop: CASSSPRRAGVGNEQFF. The CDR3 nucleotides read TGTGCCAGCAGCTCCCCCCGGCGGGCGGGAGTGGGCAATGAGCAGTTCTTC.